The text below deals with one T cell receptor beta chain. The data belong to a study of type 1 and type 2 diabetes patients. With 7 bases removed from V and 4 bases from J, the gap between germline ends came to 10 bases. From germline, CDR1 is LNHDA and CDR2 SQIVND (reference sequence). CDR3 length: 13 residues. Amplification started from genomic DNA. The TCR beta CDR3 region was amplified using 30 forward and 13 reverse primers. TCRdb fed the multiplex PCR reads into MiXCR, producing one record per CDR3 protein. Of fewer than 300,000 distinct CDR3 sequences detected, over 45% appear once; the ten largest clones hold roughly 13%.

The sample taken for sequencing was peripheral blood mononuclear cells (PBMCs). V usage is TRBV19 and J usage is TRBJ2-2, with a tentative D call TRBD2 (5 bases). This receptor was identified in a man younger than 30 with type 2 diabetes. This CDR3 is CASKTEGTGELFF. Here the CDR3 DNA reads TGTGCCAGTAAAACAGAGGGCACCGGGGAGCTGTTTTTT.